This TCR beta chain originates from a study of blood T cell repertoires in COVID-19. The overall study: PBMCs, B-cell-depleted T cells, or T cells were the source of the cDNA or gDNA that made up the material.

Within 2 weeks before study entry, exposed participants met a COVID-19 case. Germline values: CDR1 SGHTS, CDR2 YDEGEE. The V end was cut by 1 base, the J end by 0 bases, with 10 bases between. The CDR3 length is 15 residues. Study processing details: Counts of nucleated cells, estimated from reference gene primer amplification, were obtained. TCRdb keeps only in-frame clones here, not all; method: immunoSEQ multiplex PCR. V and J calls and clone size are those listed in that table; D and trimming were worked out from the DNA. Of about 200,000 clones in the sample, about 83% were seen once. Material for sequencing was PBMCs or T cells enriched from blood (not recorded which). The clonotype originates from a woman aged 25 to 45 who had been exposed to COVID-19. The chain recombines TRBV5-8 with TRBJ1-2; a possible D gene is TRBD1 (6 bases). CDR3 residues: CASSLFTGSNYGYTF. CDR3 in DNA: TGTGCCAGCAGCTTGTTTACAGGGTCTAACTATGGCTACACCTTC.